This T cell receptor beta chain was captured in a study of T cells after somatic rescue of genetic block. Some clones are missing from TCRdb's copy, which holds only in-frame ones; the method was immunoSEQ multiplex PCR. The data contain about 70,000 clones, about 92% of them singletons. This CDR3 spans 13 amino acids. V shed 0 bases and J shed 7 bases, with 10 bases lying between them. Germline lookup yields CDR1 SGHNT and CDR2 YYREEE (reference sequence). Sequences were obtained from peripheral blood mononuclear cells (PBMCs). This receptor was identified in a middle-aged man. The chain employs TRBV5-4 and TRBJ2-5; D gene ambiguous. This CDR3 is CASSLGTPGTQYF. The DNA of the CDR3 is TGTGCCAGCAGCTTGGGGACCCCGGGGACCCAGTACTTC.